What follows describes a single T cell receptor (beta chain). The data derive from a study of blood T cell repertoires in COVID-19. Before being deemed recovered, Cohort 3 donors had two negative PCRs, clearance, or symptom resolution. The repertoire was sequenced with immunoSEQ multiplex PCR; TCRdb's copy has only in-frame clones and lacks some. The sample includes approximately 300,000 clones, roughly 85% of them seen just once. This CDR3 is 12 amino acids long. CDR1 is SQVTM and CDR2 is ANQGSEA in the germline V gene. With V trimmed by 6 bases and J by 4 bases, 3 bases remained unmatched. The rearrangement links TRBV29-1 to TRBJ2-7; 10 nucleotides line up with TRBD1. Sequencing input: PBMCs or T cells enriched from blood (not recorded which). This receptor was identified in a woman under 40 who had recovered from COVID-19. The CDR3 bases are TGCAGCGTAGGGACAGGGGAGTACGAGCAGTACTTC. Translated, it gives CSVGTGEYEQYF.